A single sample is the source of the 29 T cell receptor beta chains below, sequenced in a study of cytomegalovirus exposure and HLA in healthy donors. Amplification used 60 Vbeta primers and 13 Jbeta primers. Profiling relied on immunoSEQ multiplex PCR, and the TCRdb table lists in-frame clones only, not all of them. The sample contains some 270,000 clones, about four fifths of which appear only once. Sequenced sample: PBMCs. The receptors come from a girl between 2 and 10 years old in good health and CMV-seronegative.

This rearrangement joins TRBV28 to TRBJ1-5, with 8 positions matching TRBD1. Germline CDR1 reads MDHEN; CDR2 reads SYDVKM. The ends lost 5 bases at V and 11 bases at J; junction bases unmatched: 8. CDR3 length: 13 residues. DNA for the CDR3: TGTGCCAGCAGTAAAGGGCCGACAGGGGCCCAGCATTTT. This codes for CASSKGPTGAQHF.

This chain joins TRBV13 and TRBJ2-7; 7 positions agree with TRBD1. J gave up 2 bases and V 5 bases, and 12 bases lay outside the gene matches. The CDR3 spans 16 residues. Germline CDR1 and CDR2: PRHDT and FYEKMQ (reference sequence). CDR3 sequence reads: CASSRWDSLSTYEQYF. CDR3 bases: TGTGCCAGCAGCAGGTGGGACAGCCTATCAACCTACGAGCAGTACTTC. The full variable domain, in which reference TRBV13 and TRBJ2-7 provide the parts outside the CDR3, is AAGVIQSPRHLIKEKRETATLKCYPIPRHDTVYWYQQGPGQDPQFLISFYEKMQSDKGSIPDRFSAQQFSDYHSELNMSSLELGDSALYFCASSRWDSLSTYEQYFGPGTRLTVT.

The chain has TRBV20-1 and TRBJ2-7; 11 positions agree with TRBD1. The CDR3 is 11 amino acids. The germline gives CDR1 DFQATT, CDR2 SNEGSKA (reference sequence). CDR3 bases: TGCAGAGGGACAGGGGGACTCGAGCAGTACTTC. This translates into CRGTGGLEQYF.

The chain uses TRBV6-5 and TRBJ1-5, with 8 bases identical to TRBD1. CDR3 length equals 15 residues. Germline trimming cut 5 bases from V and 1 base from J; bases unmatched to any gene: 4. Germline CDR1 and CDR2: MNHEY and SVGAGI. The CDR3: CASSPWTGSNQPQHF. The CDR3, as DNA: TGTGCCAGCAGTCCGTGGACAGGGAGCAATCAGCCCCAGCATTTT.

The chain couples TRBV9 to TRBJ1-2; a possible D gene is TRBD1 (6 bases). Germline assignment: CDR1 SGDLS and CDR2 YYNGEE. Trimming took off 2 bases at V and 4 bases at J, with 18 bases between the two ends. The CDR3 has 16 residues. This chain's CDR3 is CASSVLGGSGSYGYTF. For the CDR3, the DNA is TGTGCCAGCAGCGTCCTAGGGGGATCAGGGAGCTATGGCTACACCTTC.

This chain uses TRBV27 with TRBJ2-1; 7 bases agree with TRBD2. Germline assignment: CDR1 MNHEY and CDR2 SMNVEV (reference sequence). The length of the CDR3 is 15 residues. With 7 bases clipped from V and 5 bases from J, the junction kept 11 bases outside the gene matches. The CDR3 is CASKSSLAAHNEQFF. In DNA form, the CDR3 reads TGTGCCAGCAAGTCGTCCCTAGCGGCTCACAATGAGCAGTTCTTC.

The CDR3 loop reads CSVESSGGPYEQYF. DNA of the CDR3: TGCAGCGTTGAATCTTCAGGGGGCCCCTACGAGCAGTACTTC. The J gene is TRBJ2-7, the V gene TRBV29-1; the match to TRBD1 covers 8 bases. Per germline, CDR1 SQVTM and CDR2 ANQGSEA. V lost 2 bases to trimming and J lost 2 bases; unmatched junction nucleotides: 5. CDR3 length: 14 amino acids.

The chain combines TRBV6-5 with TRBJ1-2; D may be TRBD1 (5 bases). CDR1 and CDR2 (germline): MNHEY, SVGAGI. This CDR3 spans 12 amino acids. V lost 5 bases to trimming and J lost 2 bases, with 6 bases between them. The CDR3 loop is CASSGQNYGYTF. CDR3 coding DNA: TGTGCCAGCAGTGGACAAAACTATGGCTACACCTTC.

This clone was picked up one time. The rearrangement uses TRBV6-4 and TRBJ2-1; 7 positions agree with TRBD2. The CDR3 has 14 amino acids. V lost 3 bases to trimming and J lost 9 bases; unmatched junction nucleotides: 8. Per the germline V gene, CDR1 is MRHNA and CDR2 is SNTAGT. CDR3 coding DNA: TGTGCCAGCAGTGAGATATTTTCGGGAGGTGAGCAGTTCTTC. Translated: CASSEIFSGGEQFF.

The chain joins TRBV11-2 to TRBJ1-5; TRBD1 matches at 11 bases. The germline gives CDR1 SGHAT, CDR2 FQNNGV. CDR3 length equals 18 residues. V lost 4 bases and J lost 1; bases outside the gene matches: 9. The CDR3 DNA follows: TGTGCCAGCAGCTCGGGACAGGGGGGTATAACGAGCAATCAGCCCCAGCATTTT. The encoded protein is CASSSGQGGITSNQPQHF.

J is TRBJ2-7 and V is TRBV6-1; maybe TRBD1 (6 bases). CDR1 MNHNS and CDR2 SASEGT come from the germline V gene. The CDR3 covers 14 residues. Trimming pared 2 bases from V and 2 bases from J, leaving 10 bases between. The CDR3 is CASSEMGAAYEQYF. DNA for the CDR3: TGTGCCAGCAGTGAAATGGGGGCAGCCTACGAGCAGTACTTC.

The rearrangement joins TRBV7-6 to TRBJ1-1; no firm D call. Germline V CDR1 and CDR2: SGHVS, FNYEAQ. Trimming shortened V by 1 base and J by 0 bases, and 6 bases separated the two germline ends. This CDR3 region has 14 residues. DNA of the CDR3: TGTGCCAGCAGCTTAGGAGGCATGAACACTGAAGCTTTCTTT. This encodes CASSLGGMNTEAFF.

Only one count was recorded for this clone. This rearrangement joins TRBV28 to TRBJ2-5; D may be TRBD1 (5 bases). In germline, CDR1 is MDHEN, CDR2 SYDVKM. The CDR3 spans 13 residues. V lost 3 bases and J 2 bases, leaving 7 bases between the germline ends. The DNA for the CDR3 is TGTGCCAGCAGTTTTGGACATCAAGAGACCCAGTACTTC. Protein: CASSFGHQETQYF.

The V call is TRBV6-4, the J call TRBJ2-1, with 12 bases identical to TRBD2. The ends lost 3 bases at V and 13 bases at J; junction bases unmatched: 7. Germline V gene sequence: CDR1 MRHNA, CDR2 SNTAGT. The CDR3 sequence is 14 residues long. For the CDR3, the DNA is TGTGCCAGCAGTGAAGGGAGACTAGCGGGAGCACAGTTCTTC. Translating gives CASSEGRLAGAQFF.

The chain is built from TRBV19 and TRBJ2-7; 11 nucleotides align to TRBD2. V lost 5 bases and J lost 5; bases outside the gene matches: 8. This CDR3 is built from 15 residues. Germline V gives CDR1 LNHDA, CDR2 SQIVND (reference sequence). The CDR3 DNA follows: TGTGCCAGTAGTCGCCAACCGGGACTAGCGGACGAGCAGTACTTC. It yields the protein CASSRQPGLADEQYF.

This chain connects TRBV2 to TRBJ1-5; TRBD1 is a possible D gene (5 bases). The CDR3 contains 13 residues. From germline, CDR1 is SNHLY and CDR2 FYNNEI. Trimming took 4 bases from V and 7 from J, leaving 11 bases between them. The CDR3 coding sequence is TGTGCCAGCAGTGTTCGGACACTCCAGCCCCAGCATTTT. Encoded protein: CASSVRTLQPQHF.

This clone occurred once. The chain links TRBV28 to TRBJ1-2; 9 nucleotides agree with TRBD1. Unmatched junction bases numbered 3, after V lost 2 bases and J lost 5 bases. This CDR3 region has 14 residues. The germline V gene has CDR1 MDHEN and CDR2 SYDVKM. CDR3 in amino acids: CASSLGGQGYGYTF. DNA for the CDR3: TGTGCCAGCAGTTTAGGGGGACAGGGATATGGCTACACCTTC.

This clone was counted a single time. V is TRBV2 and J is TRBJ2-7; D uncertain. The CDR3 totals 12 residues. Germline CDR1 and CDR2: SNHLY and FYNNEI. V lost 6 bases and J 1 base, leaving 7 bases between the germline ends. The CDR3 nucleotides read TGTGCCAGCAGCGACTTATCCTACGAGCAGTACTTC. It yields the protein CASSDLSYEQYF.

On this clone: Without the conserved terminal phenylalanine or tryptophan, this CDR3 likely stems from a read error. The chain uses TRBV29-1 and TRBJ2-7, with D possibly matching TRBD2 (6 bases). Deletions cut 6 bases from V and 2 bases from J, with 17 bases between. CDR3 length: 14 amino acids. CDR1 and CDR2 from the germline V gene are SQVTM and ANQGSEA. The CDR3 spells CSVALWRDTYEQYL. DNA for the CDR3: TGCAGCGTGGCCTTGTGGCGGGATACCTACGAGCAGTACCTC.

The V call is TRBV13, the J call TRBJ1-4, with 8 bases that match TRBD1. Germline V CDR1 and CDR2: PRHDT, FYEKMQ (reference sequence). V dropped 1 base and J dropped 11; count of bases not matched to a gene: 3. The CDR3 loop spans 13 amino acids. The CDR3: CASSLETGVKLFF. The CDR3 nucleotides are TGTGCCAGCAGCTTAGAGACAGGGGTTAAACTGTTTTTT.

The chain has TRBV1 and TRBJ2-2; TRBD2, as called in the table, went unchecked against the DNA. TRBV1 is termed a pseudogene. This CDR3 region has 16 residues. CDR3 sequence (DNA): TGCACCAGCAGCCAGGAGGGGAGGGAACAACCCGGGGAGCTGTTTTTT. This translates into CTSSQEGREQPGELFF.

CDR3 DNA: TGTGCCAGCAGTGTGGGACAGGGGGAAAAACTGTTTTTT. Translated, it gives CASSVGQGEKLFF. This sequence joins TRBV6-1 and TRBJ1-4; 10 positions match TRBD1. The CDR3 consists of 13 residues. V lost 4 bases and J lost 8; bases outside the gene matches: 1. Germline CDR1 MNHNS, CDR2 SASEGT.

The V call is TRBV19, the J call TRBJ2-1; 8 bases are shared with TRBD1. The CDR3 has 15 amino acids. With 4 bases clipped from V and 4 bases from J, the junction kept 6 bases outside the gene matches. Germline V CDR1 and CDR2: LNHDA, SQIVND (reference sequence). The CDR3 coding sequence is TGTGCCAGTAGTACAGGACAGGGATTTTACAATGAGCAGTTCTTC. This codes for CASSTGQGFYNEQFF.

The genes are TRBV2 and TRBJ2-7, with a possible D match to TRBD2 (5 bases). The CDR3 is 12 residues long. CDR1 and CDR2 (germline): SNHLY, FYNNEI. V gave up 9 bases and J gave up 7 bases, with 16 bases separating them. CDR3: CASGVWSGEQYF. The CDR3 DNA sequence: TGTGCCAGTGGGGTTTGGTCGGGAGAGCAGTACTTC.

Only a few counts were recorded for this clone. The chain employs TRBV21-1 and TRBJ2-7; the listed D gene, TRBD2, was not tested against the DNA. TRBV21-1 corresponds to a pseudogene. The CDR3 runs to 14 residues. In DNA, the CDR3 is TGTGCCAGCAGCGCCTACCCCCACCGATACGAGCAGTACTTC. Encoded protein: CASSAYPHRYEQYF.

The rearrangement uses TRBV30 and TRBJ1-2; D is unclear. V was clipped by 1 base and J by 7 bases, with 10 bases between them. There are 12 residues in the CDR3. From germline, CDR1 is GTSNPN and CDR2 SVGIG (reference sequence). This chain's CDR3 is CAWSELGSGYTF. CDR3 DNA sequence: TGTGCCTGGAGTGAACTAGGCTCTGGCTACACCTTC.

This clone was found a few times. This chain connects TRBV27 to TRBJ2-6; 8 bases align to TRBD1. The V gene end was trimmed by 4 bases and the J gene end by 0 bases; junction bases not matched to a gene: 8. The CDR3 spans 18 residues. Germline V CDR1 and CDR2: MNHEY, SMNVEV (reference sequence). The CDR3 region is CASSSAGGSDSGANVLTF. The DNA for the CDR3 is TGTGCCAGCAGTTCGGCAGGGGGCTCCGACTCTGGGGCCAACGTCCTGACTTTC.

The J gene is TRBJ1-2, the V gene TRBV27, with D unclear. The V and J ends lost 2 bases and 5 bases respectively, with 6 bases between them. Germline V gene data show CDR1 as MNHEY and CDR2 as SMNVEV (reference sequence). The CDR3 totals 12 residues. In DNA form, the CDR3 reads TGTGCCAGCAGTTTACGGGGTTATGGCTACACCTTC. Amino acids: CASSLRGYGYTF.

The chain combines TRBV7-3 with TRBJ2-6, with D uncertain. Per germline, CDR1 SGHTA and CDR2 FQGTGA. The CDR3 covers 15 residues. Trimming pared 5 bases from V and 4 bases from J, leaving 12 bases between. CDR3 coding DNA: TGTGCCAGCAGCCCAACAGATGGGGGGGCCAACGTCCTGACTTTC. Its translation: CASSPTDGGANVLTF.